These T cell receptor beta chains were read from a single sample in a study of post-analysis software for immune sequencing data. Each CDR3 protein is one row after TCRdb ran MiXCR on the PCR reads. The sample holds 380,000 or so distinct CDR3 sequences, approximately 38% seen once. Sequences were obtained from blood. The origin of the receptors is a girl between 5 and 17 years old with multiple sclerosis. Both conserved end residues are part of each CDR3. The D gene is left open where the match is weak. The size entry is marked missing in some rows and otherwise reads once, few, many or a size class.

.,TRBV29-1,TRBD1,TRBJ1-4,TGCAGCGTTCGACAGGGCGAAAAACTGTTTTTT,CSVRQGEKLFF
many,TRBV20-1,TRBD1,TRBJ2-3,TGCAGTGCTAGGGCCTACAGGGGGGAACGGGCAGATACGCAGTATTTT,CSARAYRGERADTQYF
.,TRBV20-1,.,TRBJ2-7,TGCAGTGCTAGACGGGACGGCTCCTACGAGCAGTACTTC,CSARRDGSYEQYF
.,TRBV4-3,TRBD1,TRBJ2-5,TGCGCCAGCAGCCCAACGGGACAGACTCAAGAGACCCAGTACTTC,CASSPTGQTQETQYF
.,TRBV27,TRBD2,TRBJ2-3,TGTGCCAGCGCTCTAGCGGATCCTAGTGATACGCAGTATTTT,CASALADPSDTQYF
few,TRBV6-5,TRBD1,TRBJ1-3,TGTGCCAGCAGTCCGGACAGGGGGCTAAACACCATATATTTT,CASSPDRGLNTIYF
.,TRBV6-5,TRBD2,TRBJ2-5,TGTGCCAGCAGGAGCGGGAGCTTACAAGAGACCCAGTACTTC,CASRSGSLQETQYF
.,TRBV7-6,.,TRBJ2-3,TGTGTCAGCAGCTTAGAGGTGGGCACAGGGCCTAGCACAGATACGCAGTATTTT,CVSSLEVGTGPSTDTQYF
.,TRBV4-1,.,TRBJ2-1,TGCGCCAGCAGCCAAAATATCATCGATGAGCGGTTCTTC,CASSQNIIDERFF
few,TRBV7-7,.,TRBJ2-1,TGTGCTAGCAGCCTCGTACAACTACGTATCAGAGAGACCCAGTTCTTC,CASSLVQLRIRETQFF
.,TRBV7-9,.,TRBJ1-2,TGTGCCAGCAGCCAACAACAGGGAACCTATGGCTACACCTTC,CASSQQQGTYGYTF
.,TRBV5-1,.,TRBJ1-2,TGCGCCAGCAGTTTTGGAATCACCCCCGGTGGCTACACCTTC,CASSFGITPGGYTF
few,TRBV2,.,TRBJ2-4,TGTGCCAGCAGGAGGGGGGGACTTGAATTAGCCAAAAACATTCAGTACTTC,CASRRGGLELAKNIQYF
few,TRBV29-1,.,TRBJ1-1,TGCAGCGTTGAAGACCCAGGGATAGAAGCTTTCTTT,CSVEDPGIEAFF
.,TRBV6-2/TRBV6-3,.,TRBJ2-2,TGTGCCAGCAGTTATCATCGAGGGAGGAACACCGGGGAGCTGTTTTTT,CASSYHRGRNTGELFF
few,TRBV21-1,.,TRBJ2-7,TGTGCCAGCAGCAAAGGACCGGACAGGAAAGGAGCCGAGCAGTACTTC,CASSKGPDRKGAEQYF
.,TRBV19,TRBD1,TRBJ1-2,TGTGCCAGTATCGCCCGGACAGGGTATGGCTACACCTTC,CASIARTGYGYTF
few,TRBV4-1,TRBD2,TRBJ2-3,TGCGCCAGCAGCCAAGATAAGGGAACTAGCGGACTTAAGGATACGCAGTATTTT,CASSQDKGTSGLKDTQYF
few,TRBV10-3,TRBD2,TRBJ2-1,TGTGCCATCAGTGAGTCATTTTTGGCTAGCGGGGGAAATGAGCAGTTCTTC,CAISESFLASGGNEQFF
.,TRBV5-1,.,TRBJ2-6,TGCGCCAGCAGCTTAATGCATGGGACCTCTGGGGCCAACGTCCTGACTTTC,CASSLMHGTSGANVLTF
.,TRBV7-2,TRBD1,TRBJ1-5,TGTGCCAGCAGCTTAGGAAGAGGGGGCGGACAGCCCCAGCATTTT,CASSLGRGGGQPQHF
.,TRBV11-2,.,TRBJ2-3,TGTGCCAGCAGCCTTGGACTGTCCCGGGGCACAGATACGCAGTATTTT,CASSLGLSRGTDTQYF
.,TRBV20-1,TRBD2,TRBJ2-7,TGCAGTGCTAGACTAGCGGGGCTGCACGAGCAGTACTTC,CSARLAGLHEQYF
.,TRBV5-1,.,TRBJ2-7,TGCGCCAGCAGCTTGGGACTCCCCAGGTGGGACGAGCAGTACTTC,CASSLGLPRWDEQYF
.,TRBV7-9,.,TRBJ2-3,TGTGCCAGCAGCTTACTAAGGGGGGTCACAGATACGCAGTATTTT,CASSLLRGVTDTQYF
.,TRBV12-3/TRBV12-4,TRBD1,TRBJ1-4,TGTGCCAGCAGGCCGACAGGGTATACTAATGAAAAACTGTTTTTT,CASRPTGYTNEKLFF
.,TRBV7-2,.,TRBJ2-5,TGTGCCAGCAGTTTCTGGGGGGCCGGGGAGACCCAGTACTTC,CASSFWGAGETQYF
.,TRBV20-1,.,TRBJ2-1,TGCAGTGCTACTGGCGGTGGACCTCGCAGTGAGCAGTTCTTC,CSATGGGPRSEQFF
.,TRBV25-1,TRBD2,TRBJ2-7,TGTGCCACAGGGACTAGCGGGGACTACGAGCAGTACTTC,CATGTSGDYEQYF
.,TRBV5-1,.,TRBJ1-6,TGCGCCAGCAGCTTGGACGGGAGTTCACCCCTCCACTTT,CASSLDGSSPLHF
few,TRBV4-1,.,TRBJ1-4,TGCGCCAGCAGCCCCCGAACTTACTGGGGCAATAATGAAAAACTGTTTTTT,CASSPRTYWGNNEKLFF
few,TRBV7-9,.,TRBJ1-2,TGTGCCAGCAGCCCCCAGGGCACCGCTCGTGATGGCTACACCTTC,CASSPQGTARDGYTF
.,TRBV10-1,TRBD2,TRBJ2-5,TGCGCCAGCAGTGTACTAGCGGGGGGGCGGAAAGAGACCCAGTACTTC,CASSVLAGGRKETQYF
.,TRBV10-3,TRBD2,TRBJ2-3,TGTGCCATCAGTAAGGGACTAGCGGGAGTTAGCACAGATACGCAGTATTTT,CAISKGLAGVSTDTQYF
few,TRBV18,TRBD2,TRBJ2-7,TGTGCCAGCTCGCCGGGGGGGGGCGTACGTATCGAGCAGTACTTC,CASSPGGGVRIEQYF
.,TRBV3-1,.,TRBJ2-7,TGTGCCAGCAGCCAGGACGGGGCCTACAACTACGAGCAGTACTTC,CASSQDGAYNYEQYF
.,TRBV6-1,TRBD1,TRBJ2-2,TGTGCCAGCAGATCCGGGACAGGGGTAGACGGGGAGCTGTTTTTT,CASRSGTGVDGELFF
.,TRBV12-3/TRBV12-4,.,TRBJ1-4,TGTGCCAGCAGTCCCATAGTAGCGGAAAAACTGTTTTTT,CASSPIVAEKLFF
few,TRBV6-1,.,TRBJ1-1,TGTGCCAGCAGTGACAACGGACAATTCACTGAAGCTTTCTTT,CASSDNGQFTEAFF
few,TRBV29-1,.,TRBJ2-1,TGCAGCGTTGGAGGTCAGGGGCTGGCTGAGCAGTTCTTC,CSVGGQGLAEQFF
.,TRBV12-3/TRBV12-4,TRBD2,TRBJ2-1,TGTGCCAGCAGTTTCCGAGCGGGGTTCTACAATGAGCAGTTCTTC,CASSFRAGFYNEQFF
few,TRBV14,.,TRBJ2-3,TGTGCCAGCAGCCAAATCACAGATACGCAGTATTTT,CASSQITDTQYF
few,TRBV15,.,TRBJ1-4,TGTGCCACCAGTTTACAGGCCACTTCCGAAAAACTGTTTTTT,CATSLQATSEKLFF
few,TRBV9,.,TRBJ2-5,TGTGCCAGCAGCGTAGGTGCCGAAGAGACCCAGTACTTC,CASSVGAEETQYF
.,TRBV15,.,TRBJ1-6,TGTGCCACCAGCGGAGACTTCGCGACGACAGTTAGTAATTCACCCCTCCACTTT,CATSGDFATTVSNSPLHF
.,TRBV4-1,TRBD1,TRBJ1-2,TGCGCCAGCAGCCAAGAACCGGGACAGTCCTATGGCTACACCTTC,CASSQEPGQSYGYTF
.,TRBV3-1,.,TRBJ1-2,TGTGCCAGCAGCCAACGGGGGATTCCATCCCAAAACCGGAGGTTCTATGGCTACACCTTC,CASSQRGIPSQNRRFYGYTF
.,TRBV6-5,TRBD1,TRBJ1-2,TGTGCCAGCAGCCTGGACAGGAGAGTCGACTACACCTTC,CASSLDRRVDYTF
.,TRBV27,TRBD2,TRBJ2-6,TGCGCCAGCAGTTTATCGACCCGGGACTATGGGGCCAACGTCCTGACTTTC,CASSLSTRDYGANVLTF